Below are 8 T cell receptor beta chains sequenced from a single sample in a study of shared clonotypes between healthy human individuals. Naive CD8 cells lacked CD45RO, underwent positive selection for CCR7 and left out terminally differentiated effector memory CD45RA+ cells. Some clones are missing from TCRdb's copy, which holds only in-frame ones; the method was immunoSEQ multiplex PCR. Found here are around 640,000 clones, approximately 96% of them singletons; the top ten hold approximately 0.1%. Sequencing was carried out using naive CD8+ T cells sorted from blood. These TCRs come from a woman younger than 45 in good health.

The rearrangement joins TRBV15 to TRBJ2-3; D is possibly TRBD2 (5 bases). The germline V gene has CDR1 LNHNV and CDR2 YYDKDF (reference sequence). V dropped 5 bases and J dropped 3 bases, with 9 bases sitting between them. CDR3 length equals 13 residues. DNA for the CDR3: TGTGCCACCAGCCGATGGAGGACAGATACGCAGTATTTT. Translation: CATSRWRTDTQYF.

The chain joins TRBV7-9 to TRBJ2-3; 7 bases line up with TRBD1. CDR3 size: 14 residues. The germline gives CDR1 SEHNR, CDR2 FQNEAQ (reference sequence). Trimming at V came to 3 bases and at J to 3 bases, leaving 3 bases not matched to a gene. DNA for the CDR3: TGTGCCAGCAGCTTTGAGGGGGCGACAGATACGCAGTATTTT. It translates to CASSFEGATDTQYF.

This chain links TRBV6-5 with TRBJ2-1; 7 positions match TRBD2. This CDR3 region has 16 residues. With V trimmed by 0 bases and J by 8 bases, 10 bases remained unmatched. Germline loops: CDR1 MNHEY, CDR2 SVGAGI. CDR3 region: CASSYSSGRRYYEQFF. CDR3 coding DNA: TGTGCCAGCAGTTACTCTAGCGGGCGCCGGTATTATGAGCAGTTCTTC.

This clone occurred once. The chain uses TRBV5-4 and TRBJ2-3; a possible D gene is TRBD2 (6 bases). Germline lookup yields CDR1 SGHNT and CDR2 YYREEE (reference sequence). Trimming left V 7 bases short and J 0 bases short, with 18 bases between. CDR3 length: 16 amino acids. As DNA, the CDR3 is TGTGCCAGCTTTCCCGGGACTCAATATAGCACAGATACGCAGTATTTT. It specifies CASFPGTQYSTDTQYF.

The chain links TRBV29-1 to TRBJ2-7; TRBD2 is a possible D gene (6 bases). CDR3 size: 13 residues. V lost 4 bases, J lost 0 bases, and 10 bases lay in between. Germline V lookup: CDR1 SQVTM, CDR2 ANQGSEA. This chain's CDR3 is CSVGGRPSYEQYF. For the CDR3, the DNA is TGCAGCGTTGGAGGGAGGCCCTCCTACGAGCAGTACTTC.

The V gene is TRBV9, the J gene TRBJ2-7; D perhaps matches TRBD2 (6 bases). The germline V gene encodes CDR1 SGDLS and CDR2 YYNGEE. This CDR3 is built from 14 residues. Trimming cost V 0 bases and J 3 bases, with 10 bases left between them. The CDR3: CASSVGDSNYEQYF. The CDR3 nucleotides read TGTGCCAGCAGCGTAGGGGACTCGAACTACGAGCAGTACTTC.

The rearrangement joins TRBV5-5 to TRBJ2-7; D is perhaps TRBD2 (6 bases). This CDR3 comprises 13 residues. V shed 4 bases and J shed 6 bases, with 14 bases lying between them. Germline V gene data show CDR1 as SGHKS and CDR2 as YYEKEE (reference sequence). The CDR3, as DNA: TGTGCCAGCAGCCTCCACGGGAGTCGCGAGCAGTACTTC. It encodes CASSLHGSREQYF.

This chain links TRBV13 with TRBJ1-1; no firm D call. This CDR3 contains 12 residues. V dropped 5 bases and J dropped 1 base, with 5 bases sitting between them. CDR1 is PRHDT and CDR2 is FYEKMQ in the germline V gene (reference sequence). The CDR3 is CASSLRNTEAFF. DNA of the CDR3: TGTGCCAGCAGCCTGCGGAACACTGAAGCTTTCTTT.